The source of this TCR beta chain is a study of T cell changes during pregnancy in multiple sclerosis. The method was immunoSEQ multiplex PCR; TCRdb's version includes in-frame clones alone and lacks a portion of them. The sample lists 70,000 to 100,000 clones; 93% were seen once. The CDR3 consists of 13 residues. Germline lookup yields CDR1 LGHNA and CDR2 YNFKEQ. The V and J ends lost 6 bases and 7 bases respectively, with 14 bases between them. The gene calls are TRBV4-2 and TRBJ2-3; weak D call: TRBD2 (5 bases). The specimen comprised peripheral blood, sampled in the third trimester of pregnancy. This clonotype originated in a female donor in good health, enrolled as a control in a pregnancy study. The CDR3 protein is CASSGLDINTQYF. The DNA for the CDR3 is TGTGCCAGCAGTGGACTGGATATAAATACGCAGTATTTT.